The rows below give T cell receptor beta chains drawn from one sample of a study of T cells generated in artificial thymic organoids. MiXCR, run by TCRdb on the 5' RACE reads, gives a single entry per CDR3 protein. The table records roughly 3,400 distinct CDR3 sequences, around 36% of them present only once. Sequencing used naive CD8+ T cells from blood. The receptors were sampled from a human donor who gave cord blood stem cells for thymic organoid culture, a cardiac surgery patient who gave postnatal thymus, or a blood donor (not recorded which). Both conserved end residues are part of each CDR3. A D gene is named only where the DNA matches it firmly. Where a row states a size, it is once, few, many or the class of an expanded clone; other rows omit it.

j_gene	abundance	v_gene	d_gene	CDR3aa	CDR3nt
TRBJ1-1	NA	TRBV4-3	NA	CASSQDSGIDEAFF	TGCGCCAGCAGCCAAGACTCGGGGATCGATGAAGCTTTCTTT
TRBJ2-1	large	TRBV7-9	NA	CASSLAGTYNEQFF	TGTGCCAGCAGCTTAGCAGGGACCTACAATGAGCAGTTCTTC
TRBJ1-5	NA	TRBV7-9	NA	CASSLDGRPQHF	TGTGCCAGCAGCTTAGATGGGCGGCCCCAGCATTTT
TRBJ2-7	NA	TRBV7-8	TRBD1	CASSSWDSSYEQYF	TGTGCCAGCAGCTCGTGGGACAGTTCCTACGAGCAGTACTTC
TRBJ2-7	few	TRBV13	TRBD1	CASSRQGYEQYF	TGTGCCAGCAGCAGACAGGGTTACGAGCAGTACTTC
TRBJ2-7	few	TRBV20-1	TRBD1	CSARDRENSYEQYF	TGCAGTGCCAGGGACAGGGAGAACTCCTACGAGCAGTACTTC
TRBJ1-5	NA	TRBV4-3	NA	CASSQDLGYRPQPQHF	TGCGCCAGCAGCCAAGATCTGGGGTACCGGCCCCAGCCCCAGCATTTT
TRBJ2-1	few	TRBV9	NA	CASSAPGTVYNEQFF	TGTGCCAGCAGCGCCCCCGGGACCGTTTACAATGAGCAGTTCTTC
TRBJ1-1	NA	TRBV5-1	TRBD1	CASAEQGAWREDTEAFF	TGCGCCAGCGCAGAACAGGGGGCGTGGAGAGAGGACACTGAAGCTTTCTTT
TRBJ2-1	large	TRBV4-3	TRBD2	CASSHTAGGNYNEQFF	TGCGCCAGCAGCCACACCGCGGGGGGGAACTACAATGAGCAGTTCTTC
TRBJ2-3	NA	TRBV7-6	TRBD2	CASSLAASGGFTDTQCF	TGTGCCAGCAGCTTAGCGGCTAGCGGGGGGTTCACAGATACGCAGTGTTTT
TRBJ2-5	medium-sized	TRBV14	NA	CASSPGETQYF	TGTGCCAGCAGCCCGGGAGAGACCCAGTACTTC
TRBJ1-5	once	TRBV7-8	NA	CASSLVTSNQPQHF	TGTGCCAGCAGCTTAGTGACCAGCAATCAGCCCCAGCATTTT
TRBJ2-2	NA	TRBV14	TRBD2	CASRAGVYTGELFF	TGTGCCAGCAGAGCGGGAGTTTACACCGGGGAGCTGTTTTTT
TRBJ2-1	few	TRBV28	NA	CASSIIKPPGSYEQFF	TGTGCCAGCAGTATTATTAAACCTCCCGGCTCATATGAGCAGTTCTTC
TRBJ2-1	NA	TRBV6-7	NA	CATGYDNEQFF	TGTGCCACGGGCTATGACAATGAGCAGTTCTTC
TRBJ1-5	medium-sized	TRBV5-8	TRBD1	CASSLTGASNQPQHF	TGTGCCAGCAGCCTAACAGGGGCTAGCAATCAGCCCCAGCATTTT